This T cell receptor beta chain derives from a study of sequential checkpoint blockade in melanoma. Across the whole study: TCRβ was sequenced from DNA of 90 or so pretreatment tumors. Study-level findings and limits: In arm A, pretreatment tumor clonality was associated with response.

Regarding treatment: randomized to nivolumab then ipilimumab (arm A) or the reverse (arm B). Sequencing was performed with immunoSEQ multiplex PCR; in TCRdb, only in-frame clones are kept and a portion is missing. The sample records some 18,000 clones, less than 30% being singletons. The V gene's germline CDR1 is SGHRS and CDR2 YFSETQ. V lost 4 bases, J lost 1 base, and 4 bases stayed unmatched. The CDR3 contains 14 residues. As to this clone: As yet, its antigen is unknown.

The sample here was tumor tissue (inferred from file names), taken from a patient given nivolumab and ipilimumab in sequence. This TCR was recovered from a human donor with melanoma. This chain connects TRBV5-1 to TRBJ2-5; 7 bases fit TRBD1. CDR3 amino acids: CASSLQGIQETQYF. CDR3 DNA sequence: TGCGCCAGCAGCCTACAGGGGATCCAAGAGACCCAGTACTTC.